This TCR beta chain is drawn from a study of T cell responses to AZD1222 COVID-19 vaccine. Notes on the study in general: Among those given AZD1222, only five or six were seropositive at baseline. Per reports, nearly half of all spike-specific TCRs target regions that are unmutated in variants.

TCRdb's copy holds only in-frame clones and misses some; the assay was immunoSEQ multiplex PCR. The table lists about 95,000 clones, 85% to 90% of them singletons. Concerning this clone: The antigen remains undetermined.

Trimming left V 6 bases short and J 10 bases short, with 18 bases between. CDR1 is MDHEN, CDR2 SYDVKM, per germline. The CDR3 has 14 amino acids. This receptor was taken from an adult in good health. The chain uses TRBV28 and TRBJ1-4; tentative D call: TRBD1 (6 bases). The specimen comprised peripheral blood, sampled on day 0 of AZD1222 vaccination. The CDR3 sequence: CASRQQGGVGKLFF. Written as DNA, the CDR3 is TGTGCCAGCAGACAACAGGGAGGGGTAGGAAAACTGTTTTTT.